The rows below give T cell receptor beta chains drawn from one sample of a study of beta chain features in type 1 diabetes. Produced via immunoSEQ multiplex PCR; TCRdb's table is partial and in-frame only. Of 140,000 or so clones detected, roughly 10% appear once; the ten largest clones hold approximately 1.3%. Source material: naive CD4+ T cells from blood. Source of these receptors: a man aged 18 to 30 in good health. Both conserved end residues are part of each CDR3. A D gene is named only where the DNA matches it firmly. Clone size is stated in some rows and not others, as once, few, many or a class when expanded.

J gene	clone size	V gene	D gene	CDR3 protein	CDR3 DNA
TRBJ1-1	-	TRBV2	TRBD1	CASSEWDRGEAFF	TGTGCCAGCAGTGAATGGGACAGGGGAGAAGCTTTCTTT
TRBJ2-7	-	TRBV2	-	CASRQGYEQYF	TGTGCCAGCAGGCAGGGGTACGAGCAGTACTTC
TRBJ1-2	-	TRBV7-9	TRBD1	CASSPFPTTGGGSYGYTF	TGTGCCAGCAGCCCTTTCCCTACAACAGGGGGCGGTTCATATGGCTACACCTTC
TRBJ2-1	few	TRBV7-9	-	CASSHAGTYNEQFF	TGTGCCAGCAGCCACGCGGGAACCTACAATGAGCAGTTCTTC
TRBJ2-5	-	TRBV27	-	CASSSAAQETQYF	TGTGCCAGCAGTTCCGCGGCCCAAGAGACCCAGTACTTC
TRBJ1-2	few	TRBV7-2	-	CASSLPGQRSYTF	TGTGCCAGCAGCTTACCGGGACAAAGGAGCTACACCTTC
TRBJ1-2	-	TRBV21-1	-	CASSSGQGPLRYGYTF	TGTGCCAGCAGCAGTGGACAGGGGCCGCTCCGCTATGGCTACACCTTC
TRBJ2-1	many	TRBV7-2	-	CASRGSRADEQFF	TGTGCCAGCAGGGGTAGCAGGGCCGATGAGCAGTTCTTC
TRBJ1-2	-	TRBV7-6	-	CASSPGSGYTF	TGTGCCAGCAGCCCCGGGAGCGGCTACACCTTC
TRBJ2-1	-	TRBV29-1	-	CSPVKQGKEQFF	TGCAGCCCCGTAAAACAGGGTAAGGAGCAGTTCTTC
TRBJ1-4	many	TRBV7-9	-	CASSFGQLATNEKLFF	TGTGCCAGCAGCTTTGGACAGCTTGCAACTAATGAAAAACTGTTTTTT
TRBJ2-1	few	TRBV5-1	TRBD1	CASSPGQGSGNEQFF	TGCGCCAGCAGCCCGGGACAGGGATCGGGCAATGAGCAGTTCTTC
TRBJ1-2	-	TRBV28	-	CASSLLPGSEGNGYTF	TGTGCCAGCAGTTTATTGCCGGGTTCTGAGGGAAATGGCTACACCTTC
TRBJ1-4	-	TRBV28	TRBD1	CASSTGTGNEKLFF	TGTGCCAGCAGTACGGGGACAGGGAATGAAAAACTGTTTTTT
TRBJ1-2	-	TRBV7-8	-	CASSLERGTYGYTF	TGTGCCAGCAGCTTAGAGAGGGGGACCTATGGCTACACCTTC
TRBJ2-7	few	TRBV5-4	-	CASSLMPGQPRDEQYF	TGTGCCAGCAGCTTGATGCCCGGACAGCCTAGGGACGAGCAGTACTTC
TRBJ1-6	-	TRBV27	-	CASTLGRPSNSPLHF	TGTGCCAGCACCCTAGGTCGGCCGTCTAATTCACCCCTCCACTTT
TRBJ2-5	-	TRBV4-2	TRBD2	CASSQNRGVEETQYF	TGTGCCAGCAGCCAAAATCGGGGGGTCGAAGAGACCCAGTACTTC